This is a list of T cell receptor beta chains from one sample in a study of T-cell memory formation after mild COVID-19. TCRdb analysed the 5' RACE reads with MiXCR anew, one entry per CDR3 protein. This sample has 150,000 to 200,000 distinct CDR3 sequences; approximately 16% occur once, and the top ten carry just over 2%. Source material: PBMCs or a T cell subset sorted from them (not recorded which). The source of these receptors is an adult woman who had mild COVID-19 (a few samples of this study predate the infection). Cell type and time point are not known. The CDR3 runs from the conserved cysteine through the conserved F or W. Fields, in order: V gene, D gene, clone size, J gene, CDR3 DNA, CDR3 protein. D genes are given only for firm matches. Expanded clones get a size class; other rows say once, few or many, or leave the size out.

V: TRBV12-3/TRBV12-4
D: .
size: few
J: TRBJ1-1
DNA: TGTGCCAGCAGTTTAGTAGGAAAGAGCGCTGAAGCTTTCTTT
CDR3: CASSLVGKSAEAFF

V: TRBV12-3/TRBV12-4
D: .
size: many
J: TRBJ1-2
DNA: TGTGCCAGCAGTTTATGGCAGGACACCCCAAGTAGTGGCTACACCTTC
CDR3: CASSLWQDTPSSGYTF

V: TRBV6-2/TRBV6-3
D: .
size: few
J: TRBJ1-2
DNA: TGTGCCAGCCGGGACACCCAGAACTATGGCTACACCTTC
CDR3: CASRDTQNYGYTF

V: TRBV9
D: .
size: .
J: TRBJ1-1
DNA: TGTGCCAGCAGCGTAGGCGGGAGTGGGGGGACGAACACTGAAGCTTTCTTT
CDR3: CASSVGGSGGTNTEAFF

V: TRBV20-1
D: .
size: .
J: TRBJ1-5
DNA: TGCAGTGCTAGGGGGGTCAATCAGCCCCAGCATTTT
CDR3: CSARGVNQPQHF

V: TRBV5-8
D: TRBD2
size: .
J: TRBJ2-1
DNA: TGTGCCAGCAGCTTGCCGGCGGGGGGGCGAGATGAGCAGTTCTTC
CDR3: CASSLPAGGRDEQFF

V: TRBV5-1
D: .
size: many
J: TRBJ2-3
DNA: TGCGCCAGCGAACGGGCCCGGAGGGGGGCAGATACGCAGTATTTT
CDR3: CASERARRGADTQYF

V: TRBV20-1
D: TRBD1
size: many
J: TRBJ2-7
DNA: TGCAGTGTTGGACAGGGGGTCTCCTACGAGCAGTACTTC
CDR3: CSVGQGVSYEQYF

V: TRBV15
D: TRBD2
size: .
J: TRBJ2-4
DNA: TGTGCCACCAGCAGAGATGAACAGCGGGGGGGAAACATTCAGTACTTC
CDR3: CATSRDEQRGGNIQYF

V: TRBV9
D: .
size: few
J: TRBJ1-1
DNA: TGTGCCAGCAGCGTAGCTTGGAGGGCCACTGAAGCTTTCTTT
CDR3: CASSVAWRATEAFF

V: TRBV5-6
D: TRBD2
size: .
J: TRBJ2-2
DNA: TGTGCCAGCAGCCTCCCGGTAGCGGGAAGGGGGGAGCTGTTTTTT
CDR3: CASSLPVAGRGELFF

V: TRBV5-5
D: .
size: many
J: TRBJ1-1
DNA: TGTGCCAGCAGCTTGCCGGGGGCGCGGACTGAAGCTTTCTTT
CDR3: CASSLPGARTEAFF

V: TRBV23-1
D: TRBD2
size: .
J: TRBJ2-3
DNA: TGCGCCAGCAGTCATTACGTAGCGGGGGCTAGCACAGATACGCAGTATTTT
CDR3: CASSHYVAGASTDTQYF

V: TRBV14
D: TRBD2
size: few
J: TRBJ2-3
DNA: TGTGCCAGCAGTCAAACAGCTAGCGGGAGAGTGAAAGCAGATACGCAGTATTTT
CDR3: CASSQTASGRVKADTQYF

V: TRBV30
D: TRBD2
size: .
J: TRBJ2-3
DNA: TGTGCCTGGAGTGTAGGGAGTCTAGCGGCCGACACAGATACGCAGTATTTT
CDR3: CAWSVGSLAADTDTQYF

V: TRBV20-1
D: TRBD2
size: few
J: TRBJ2-1
DNA: TGCAGTGCTGACCCACTAAACTTAGCGGGGGGGCTTTACAATGAGCAGTTCTTC
CDR3: CSADPLNLAGGLYNEQFF